These 9 T cell receptor beta chains were sequenced from one sample in a study of T cell changes during pregnancy in multiple sclerosis. The method was immunoSEQ multiplex PCR; TCRdb's version includes in-frame clones alone and lacks a portion of them. The table lists 71,000 or so clones, more than 80% of them singletons, with about 1% in the top ten. The sample consisted of peripheral blood, taken in the third trimester of pregnancy. These receptors all stem from a female donor with multiple sclerosis, enrolled in a pregnancy study.

The gene calls are TRBV6-5 and TRBJ2-1, with 8 bases matching TRBD2. The germline gives CDR1 MNHEY, CDR2 SVGAGI. CDR3 length equals 15 residues. Trimming took 4 bases from V and 5 from J; bases not matched to a gene: 7. CDR3 protein: CASSSSGSINNEQFF. Written as DNA, the CDR3 is TGTGCCAGCAGTTCGAGCGGGAGCATTAACAATGAGCAGTTCTTC.

The rearrangement uses TRBV19 and TRBJ2-3; a possible D gene is TRBD2 (5 bases). Germline CDR1 and CDR2: LNHDA and SQIVND (reference sequence). V dropped 2 bases and J dropped 5 bases, with 11 bases sitting between them. The CDR3 has 14 residues. In nucleotides, the CDR3 is TGTGCCAGTAGTATAAGGAGCCGGGGAGATACGCAGTATTTT. It translates to CASSIRSRGDTQYF.

The table lists this clone with a count of one. This sequence joins TRBV6-5 and TRBJ2-3; 11 bases are a match to TRBD2. The ends lost 2 bases at V and 4 bases at J; junction bases unmatched: 5. The length of the CDR3 is 16 residues. Germline V gene sequence: CDR1 MNHEY, CDR2 SVGAGI. The CDR3 sequence is CASSYSTSGSPDTQYF. CDR3 coding DNA: TGTGCCAGCAGTTACAGCACTAGCGGGAGCCCAGATACGCAGTATTTT.

This clone was seen more than once but under ten times. This sequence joins TRBV19 and TRBJ2-7; D ambiguous. Germline loops: CDR1 LNHDA, CDR2 SQIVND (reference sequence). V was clipped by 5 bases and J by 5 bases, with 10 bases between them. This CDR3 is 12 amino acids long. CDR3 sequence reads: CASSSVRHEQYF. The CDR3 DNA is TGTGCCAGTAGTTCGGTTCGTCACGAGCAGTACTTC.

This chain links TRBV28 with TRBJ2-5; D unclear. V lost 5 bases to trimming and J lost 2 bases, with 6 bases between them. Germline CDR1 MDHEN, CDR2 SYDVKM. The CDR3 is made up of 12 amino acids. The DNA of the CDR3 is TGTGCCAGCAGTAGCGCGCAAGAGACCCAGTACTTC. It specifies CASSSAQETQYF. Full variable domain (outside the CDR3, taken from reference TRBV28 and TRBJ2-5): DVKVTQSSRYLVKRTGEKVFLECVQDMDHENMFWYRQDPGLGLRLIYFSYDVKMKEKGDIPEGYSVSREKKERFSLILESASTNQTSMYLCASSSAQETQYFGPGTRLLVL.

The V and J genes are TRBV29-1 and TRBJ2-2, with 7 bases that match TRBD2. V dropped 4 bases and J dropped 4; count of bases not matched to a gene: 3. The CDR3 loop spans 13 amino acids. The germline V gene has CDR1 SQVTM and CDR2 ANQGSEA. DNA of the CDR3: TGCAGCGTTGCTTGGGGGGGCACCGGGGAGCTGTTTTTT. It codes for CSVAWGGTGELFF.

This clone was detected only once. The V gene is TRBV28, the J gene TRBJ1-4; 7 nucleotides match TRBD1. The CDR3 is 11 residues long. The V segment lost 10 bases and the J segment 8 bases; nucleotides outside the gene matches: 4. The germline gives CDR1 MDHEN, CDR2 SYDVKM. The CDR3 loop is CATTGEEKLFF. The CDR3 region has the DNA TGTGCCACCACAGGGGAGGAAAAACTGTTTTTT.

The chain combines TRBV7-9 with TRBJ2-1; 11 bases line up with TRBD2. The V segment lost 7 bases and the J segment 10 bases; nucleotides outside the gene matches: 12. Per the germline V gene, CDR1 is SEHNR and CDR2 is FQNEAQ (reference sequence). CDR3 length: 15 residues. The CDR3 here is CASKSSGRSDGEQFF. In nucleotides, the CDR3 is TGTGCCAGCAAGTCTAGCGGGAGGTCAGATGGCGAGCAGTTCTTC.

V usage is TRBV6-4 and J usage is TRBJ1-5; TRBD1 is a possible D gene (6 bases). There are 15 residues in the CDR3. Trimming cost V 3 bases and J 6 bases, with 15 bases left between them. CDR1 is MRHNA and CDR2 is SNTAGT in the germline V gene. The CDR3 sequence: CASSEMWGQGQPQHF. The CDR3 DNA follows: TGTGCCAGCAGTGAAATGTGGGGACAAGGTCAGCCCCAGCATTTT.